This TCR beta chain was sequenced during a study of spatial heterogeneity in lung cancer. Study-wide background: Sequence detection consistently recorded a greater number of beta-chain than alpha-chain sequences.

The length of the CDR3 is 14 residues. Per the germline V gene, CDR1 is ENHRY and CDR2 is SYGVKD. The V end lost 0 bases, the J end lost 7 bases, and 10 bases lay between the germline ends. This clonotype has a count of ten or more. As yet, its antigen is unknown. Study findings and constraints: Whereas they appeared in blood less at follow-up, ubiquitous expanded tumor TCRs appeared there more at resection.

TCRdb re-analysed the 5' RACE reads in MiXCR, keeping a single row per CDR3 protein. Of approximately 92,000 distinct CDR3 sequences in the sample, approximately 12% were seen once. Time point: sample taken at primary tumor resection. No cells were sorted before sequencing. The whole RNA sequenced was extracted from tumor, nontumor lung or frozen PBMC. The genes are TRBV10-3 and TRBJ2-1; D is unresolved. The TCR was taken from a male donor with early-stage non-small cell lung cancer. The source was PBMCs, collected at surgery. CDR3 in amino acids: CAISESGNRNEQFF. The CDR3 nucleotides read TGTGCCATCAGTGAGTCAGGCAATAGGAATGAGCAGTTCTTC.